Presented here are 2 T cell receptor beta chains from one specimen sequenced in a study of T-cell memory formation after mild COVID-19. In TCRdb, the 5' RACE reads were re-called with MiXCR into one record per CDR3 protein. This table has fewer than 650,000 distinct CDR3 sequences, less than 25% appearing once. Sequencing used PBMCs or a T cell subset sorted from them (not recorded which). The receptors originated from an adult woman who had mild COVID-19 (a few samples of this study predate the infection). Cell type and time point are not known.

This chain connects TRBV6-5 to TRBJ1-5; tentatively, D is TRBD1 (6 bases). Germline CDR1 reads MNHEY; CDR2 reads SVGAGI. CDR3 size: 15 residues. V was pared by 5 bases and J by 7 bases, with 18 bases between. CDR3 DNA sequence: TGTGCCAGCAGTCCCCGCCGGGGGCAGGGCCAGCCCCAGCATTTT. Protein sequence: CASSPRRGQGQPQHF.

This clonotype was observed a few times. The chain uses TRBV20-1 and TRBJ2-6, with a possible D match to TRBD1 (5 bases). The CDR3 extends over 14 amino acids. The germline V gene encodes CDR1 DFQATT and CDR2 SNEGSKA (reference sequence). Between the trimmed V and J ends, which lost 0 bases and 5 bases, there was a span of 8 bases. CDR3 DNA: TGCAGTGCTAGAGACGCAGGGAGGGCCAACGTCCTGACTTTC. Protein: CSARDAGRANVLTF.